These 27 T cell receptor beta chains originate from one sample sequenced in a study of T-cell reconstitution after alpha-beta-depleted transplantation in children. TCRbeta library construction was performed incorporating unique molecular identifiers. TCRdb ran MiXCR on the PCR reads and lists one entry per CDR3 protein. The sample lists around 190,000 distinct CDR3 sequences; approximately 6.9% were seen once. The sequencing here drew on PBMCs, taken before TCRalphabeta/CD19-depleted stem cell transplant. These receptors originate from a boy younger than 10 with acute lymphoblastic leukemia, due to receive a stem cell transplant.

This clonotype was observed at least ten times. The chain combines TRBV7-9 with TRBJ2-6, with D unresolved. Germline values: CDR1 SEHNR, CDR2 FQNEAQ (reference sequence). Trimming pared 1 base from V and 1 base from J, leaving 8 bases between. This CDR3 has 16 amino acids. The chain's CDR3 is CASSLGPGSGANVLTF. The CDR3 region has the DNA TGTGCCAGCAGCTTAGGGCCAGGTTCTGGGGCCAACGTCCTGACTTTC.

This clonotype has only a few counts. V gene TRBV6-1 combines with J gene TRBJ1-2; 7 bases match TRBD1. V gave up 7 bases and J gave up 4 bases; unmatched junction bases: 6. The germline gives CDR1 MNHNS, CDR2 SASEGT. This CDR3 is built from 13 residues. This chain's CDR3 is CASTDGTVYGYTF. In nucleotides, the CDR3 is TGTGCCAGCACCGACGGGACAGTCTATGGCTACACCTTC.

This clonotype was observed a few times. The V call is TRBV4-3, the J call TRBJ1-2; TRBD1 might be the D (5 bases). The CDR3 totals 12 residues. Trimming pared 0 bases from V and 12 bases from J, leaving 11 bases between. Germline assignment: CDR1 LGHNA and CDR2 YSLEER. The CDR3 region has the DNA TGCGCCAGCAGCCAAGATTGGGGGTCCCACACCTTC. Translating it yields CASSQDWGSHTF.

This clonotype was detected many times. CDR3 sequence: CSARGGTVISGANVLTF. The CDR3 nucleotides are TGCAGTGCTAGAGGTGGGACGGTCATTTCTGGGGCCAACGTCCTGACTTTC. This chain connects TRBV20-1 to TRBJ2-6; the D gene could be TRBD1 or TRBD2 (5 bases each). Trimming removed 1 base at V and 1 base at J, with 14 bases between. This CDR3 is built from 17 residues. Germline CDR1 reads DFQATT; CDR2 reads SNEGSKA (reference sequence).

This clonotype came up a few times. The chain employs TRBV2 and TRBJ2-5; D not resolved. The CDR3 sequence is 15 residues long. V was cut by 3 bases and J by 4 bases, with 15 bases left in between. The germline V gene has CDR1 SNHLY and CDR2 FYNNEI. CDR3 amino acids: CASSERRHVRETQYF. CDR3 sequence (DNA): TGTGCCAGCAGTGAGCGTAGGCATGTGCGAGAGACCCAGTACTTC.

This clonotype has ten or more counts. The chain employs TRBV12-3 or TRBV12-4 and TRBJ2-1, with a possible D match to TRBD1 (5 bases). This CDR3 has 16 amino acids. Deletions cut 6 bases from V and 5 bases from J, with 20 bases between. The CDR3 is CASSRRDSERNNEQFF. In DNA, the CDR3 is TGTGCCAGCAGCCGCCGCGACAGCGAAAGAAACAATGAGCAGTTCTTC.

Ten or more counts support this clonotype. The chain employs TRBV5-1 and TRBJ2-1, with TRBD1 matching over 10 bases. CDR1 and CDR2 from the germline V gene are SGHRS and YFSETQ. The trim removed 6 bases at V and 7 bases at J, leaving 13 bases unmatched. The CDR3 spans 16 residues. This CDR3 is CASTNQAGQGRNEQFF. As DNA, the CDR3 is TGCGCCAGCACGAACCAGGCGGGACAGGGGAGGAATGAGCAGTTCTTC.

Ten or more counts support this clonotype. The genes are TRBV10-3 and TRBJ2-2, with TRBD2 matching over 8 bases. This CDR3 has 19 amino acids. The ends lost 8 bases at V and 0 bases at J; junction bases unmatched: 17. The germline V gene has CDR1 ENHRY and CDR2 SYGVKD. The CDR3: CAIRSLAGLGSANTGELFF. The DNA of the CDR3 is TGTGCCATCCGCTCCCTGGCGGGACTAGGGTCCGCGAACACCGGGGAGCTGTTTTTT.

This clonotype was picked up a small number of times. The CDR3 here is CASRQYLDQETQYF. The CDR3 DNA sequence: TGTGCCAGCAGACAATATCTGGACCAAGAGACCCAGTACTTC. The chain is built from TRBV7-8 and TRBJ2-5, with unresolved D. The germline V gene has CDR1 SGHVS and CDR2 FQNEAQ. CDR3 length: 14 residues. Trimming took off 6 bases at V and 0 bases at J, with 11 bases between the two ends.

This clonotype was observed a few times. The genes are TRBV20-1 and TRBJ2-7; 11 nucleotides align to TRBD2. CDR1 is DFQATT and CDR2 is SNEGSKA in the germline V gene (reference sequence). The CDR3 is 11 amino acids. The CDR3 bases are TGCTCACTAGCGGGAGAATACGAGCAGTACTTC. Amino acids: CSLAGEYEQYF.

Ten or more counts support this clonotype. The chain recombines TRBV28 with TRBJ2-5; 8 bases map to TRBD1. Germline V gene lookup returns CDR1 MDHEN and CDR2 SYDVKM. With 7 bases clipped from V and 3 bases from J, the junction kept 4 bases outside the gene matches. This CDR3 is built from 13 residues. The CDR3, as DNA: TGTGCCAGCACCTTGGACAGGGAAGAGACCCAGTACTTC. As protein: CASTLDREETQYF.

This clonotype occurred many times. The chain is built from TRBV12-3 or TRBV12-4 and TRBJ1-2; TRBD1 matches at 8 bases. V gave up 5 bases and J gave up 1 base; unmatched junction bases: 3. CDR3 length equals 14 residues. The chain's CDR3 is CASSPGQDNYGYTF. The CDR3 region has the DNA TGTGCCAGCAGTCCGGGACAGGATAACTATGGCTACACCTTC.

This clonotype was seen only a few times. The chain uses TRBV29-1 and TRBJ1-2; 12 bases are a match to TRBD1. Germline V CDR1 and CDR2: SQVTM, ANQGSEA. The CDR3 sequence is 15 residues long. The V gene end was trimmed by 4 bases and the J gene end by 5 bases; junction bases not matched to a gene: 8. This CDR3 reads CSVGGTGGAGYGYTF. CDR3 DNA: TGCAGCGTTGGTGGGACAGGGGGCGCTGGGTATGGCTACACCTTC.

In its sample, this clonotype was seen many times. This chain joins TRBV15 and TRBJ2-1, with 8 bases matching TRBD2. V lost 5 bases to trimming and J lost 6 bases; unmatched junction nucleotides: 6. The germline gives CDR1 LNHNV, CDR2 YYDKDF (reference sequence). The CDR3 is 14 amino acids. This CDR3 reads CATSGGLALNEQFF. In DNA form, the CDR3 reads TGTGCCACCAGCGGCGGACTAGCCCTCAATGAGCAGTTCTTC. Full variable domain (remainder filled in from reference TRBV15 and TRBJ2-1): DAMVIQNPRYQVTQFGKPVTLSCSQTLNHNVMYWYQQKSSQAPKLLFHYYDKDFNNEADTPDNFQSRRPNTSFCFLDIRSPGLGDTAMYLCATSGGLALNEQFFGPGTRLTVL.

The gene calls are TRBV20-1 and TRBJ2-7; D gene uncertain. Germline V gene lookup returns CDR1 DFQATT and CDR2 SNEGSKA (reference sequence). The length of the CDR3 is 12 residues. Trimming removed 0 bases from V and 3 bases from J, with 6 bases in between. The CDR3 loop reads CSARDFVYEQYF. The CDR3 DNA reads as TGCAGTGCTAGAGATTTCGTCTACGAGCAGTACTTC.

The sample holds many counts of this clonotype. CDR3 amino acids: CASSPRDRNQETQYF. In nucleotides, the CDR3 is TGTGCCAGCAGCCCAAGGGACAGAAACCAAGAGACCCAGTACTTC. The chain uses TRBV7-9 and TRBJ2-5; 7 nucleotides line up with TRBD1. V lost 5 bases and J lost 0; bases outside the gene matches: 6. The CDR3 totals 15 residues. In germline, CDR1 is SEHNR, CDR2 FQNEAQ (reference sequence).

V and J are TRBV5-1 and TRBJ1-2; D gene ambiguous. The CDR3 loop spans 14 amino acids. Trimming cost V 0 bases and J 8 bases, with 14 bases left between them. Per germline, CDR1 SGHRS and CDR2 YFSETQ. CDR3 bases: TGCGCCAGCAGCTTGGCAACCAGTTCGGGAGGCTACACCTTC. Translating gives CASSLATSSGGYTF.

This clonotype occurred many times. The chain is built from TRBV20-1 and TRBJ1-5; 7 bases agree with TRBD1. Germline V gene data show CDR1 as DFQATT and CDR2 as SNEGSKA (reference sequence). The CDR3 spans 13 residues. V lost 6 bases, J lost 4 bases, and 6 bases stayed unmatched. The CDR3 sequence: CSAMTGPNQPQHF. In nucleotides, the CDR3 is TGCAGTGCGATGACAGGGCCTAATCAGCCCCAGCATTTT.

This clonotype was seen at least ten times. The rearrangement links TRBV7-2 to TRBJ2-2; TRBD2 matches 9 bases. The CDR3 contains 14 residues. The germline V gene encodes CDR1 SGHTA and CDR2 FQGNSA. Trimming cost V 5 bases and J 5 bases; bases outside gene matches: 3. This CDR3 reads CASSPSGVTGELFF. DNA for the CDR3: TGTGCCAGCAGCCCTAGCGGGGTGACCGGGGAGCTGTTTTTT. Together with reference TRBV7-2 and TRBJ2-2, the CDR3 gives the full variable domain: GAGVSQSPSNKVTEKGKDVELRCDPISGHTALYWYRQSLGQGLEFLIYFQGNSAPDKSGLPSDRFSAERTGGSVSTLTIQRTQQEDSAVYLCASSPSGVTGELFFGEGSRLTVL.

This clonotype was picked up many times. The chain recombines TRBV7-2 with TRBJ2-4, with 8 positions matching TRBD2. Germline V gene lookup returns CDR1 SGHTA and CDR2 FQGNSA. V lost 5 bases, J lost 8 bases, and 14 bases stayed unmatched. This CDR3 is 16 amino acids long. The CDR3 DNA sequence: TGTGCCAGCAGCCGCCGCACTAGCGGATTGAGGGACATTCAGTACTTC. Translation: CASSRRTSGLRDIQYF.

In this sample, this clonotype turned up many times. The rearrangement joins TRBV3-1 to TRBJ2-1; D gene unclear. CDR3 length equals 14 residues. Germline V CDR1 and CDR2: LGHDT, YNNKEL (reference sequence). Between the trimmed V and J ends, which lost 5 bases and 3 bases, there was a span of 11 bases. DNA of the CDR3: TGTGCCAGCAGCTTCAGCTCCGTCTACAATGAGCAGTTCTTC. Encoded protein: CASSFSSVYNEQFF.

In this sample, this clonotype turned up a few times. The chain uses TRBV7-9 and TRBJ2-7; TRBD1 aligns across 9 bases. There are 14 residues in the CDR3. The V and J ends lost 3 bases and 7 bases, in that order; junction bases with no gene match: 7. Germline V gene sequence: CDR1 SEHNR, CDR2 FQNEAQ (reference sequence). CDR3 region: CASSLEQGAQEQYF. CDR3 DNA sequence: TGTGCCAGCAGCTTGGAACAGGGGGCGCAAGAGCAGTACTTC.

The genes are TRBV20-1 and TRBJ1-6; no clear D gene. The CDR3 covers 12 residues. Germline-derived CDR1 and CDR2 are DFQATT and SNEGSKA (reference sequence). Trimming pared 1 base from V and 13 bases from J, leaving 11 bases between. CDR3 nucleotide sequence: TGCAGTGCTAGAGTTCCCGTTGGTCCCCTCCACTTT. Translated: CSARVPVGPLHF.

This clonotype came up a few times. The V call is TRBV20-1, the J call TRBJ2-3; D perhaps matches TRBD2 (5 bases). Germline assignment: CDR1 DFQATT and CDR2 SNEGSKA (reference sequence). The V end was cut by 0 bases, the J end by 1 base, with 11 bases between. The CDR3 extends over 15 amino acids. The CDR3 sequence: CSAREGRRGTDTQYF. The CDR3 coding sequence is TGCAGTGCTAGAGAGGGCAGGCGGGGCACAGATACGCAGTATTTT.

This clonotype was observed a few times. This chain connects TRBV20-1 to TRBJ2-1, with 11 positions matching TRBD2. The CDR3 spans 18 residues. V trimming: 0 bases; J trimming: 8 bases; junction bases outside the gene matches: 15. Looked up from germline, CDR1 is DFQATT and CDR2 is SNEGSKA (reference sequence). The CDR3 nucleotides are TGCAGTGCTAGAGATATTACACGGCTAGCGGGGGGCCGGGATGAGCAGTTCTTC. It specifies CSARDITRLAGGRDEQFF.

This clonotype appeared a few times. The chain has TRBV6-4 and TRBJ2-1; no definite D call. The CDR3 contains 13 residues. V was pared by 3 bases and J by 10 bases, with 13 bases between. CDR1 MRHNA and CDR2 SNTAGT come from the germline V gene. The CDR3 region has the DNA TGTGCCAGCAGTGAATTTCATCGGACGGAGCAGTTCTTC. This encodes CASSEFHRTEQFF.

This clonotype was detected only a few times. The rearrangement links TRBV9 to TRBJ1-1, with a tentative D call TRBD1 (6 bases). CDR3 size: 15 residues. The V gene's germline CDR1 is SGDLS and CDR2 YYNGEE. With 2 bases removed from V and 8 bases from J, the gap between germline ends came to 19 bases. This CDR3 is CASSVDQDSRREAFF. CDR3 DNA: TGTGCCAGCAGCGTCGACCAGGACAGTAGGCGGGAAGCTTTCTTT.